One T cell receptor beta chain is described in this entry. Its specificity is unknown. The protocol was immunoSEQ multiplex PCR, while the TCRdb copy is restricted to in-frame clones and leaves out a portion. The data hold about 120,000 clones, with around 92% observed a single time. The data belong to a study of T cell responses to AZD1222 COVID-19 vaccine. Overall study results and limits: Following two doses of AZD1222, Spike-specific TCR breadth and depth rose. Only six people who got AZD1222 tested seropositive at baseline.

The CDR3 is 18 residues long. The V segment lost 5 bases and the J segment 4 bases; nucleotides outside the gene matches: 13. CDR1 is LGHNA, CDR2 YSLEER, per germline. The chain employs TRBV4-3 and TRBJ2-1; 11 bases are a match to TRBD2. Sequenced here: peripheral blood, sampled on day 0 of AZD1222 vaccination. The source is an adult in good health. CDR3 residues: CASSYRKPTSGGYNEQFF. The CDR3 bases are TGCGCCAGCAGCTACAGGAAACCCACTAGCGGGGGTTACAATGAGCAGTTCTTC.